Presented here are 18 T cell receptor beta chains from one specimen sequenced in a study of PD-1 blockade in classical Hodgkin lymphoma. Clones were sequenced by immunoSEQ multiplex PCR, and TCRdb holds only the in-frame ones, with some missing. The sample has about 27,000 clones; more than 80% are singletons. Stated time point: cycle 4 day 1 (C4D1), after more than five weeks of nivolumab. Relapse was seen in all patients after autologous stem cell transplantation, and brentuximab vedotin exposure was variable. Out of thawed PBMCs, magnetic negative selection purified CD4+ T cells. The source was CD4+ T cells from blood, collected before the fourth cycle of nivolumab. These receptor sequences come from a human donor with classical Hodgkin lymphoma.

CDR3 in DNA: TGTGCCAGCAGTTACTCCGGGACTCTCAATCAGCCCCAGCATTTT. Amino acid sequence: CASSYSGTLNQPQHF. V is TRBV6-5 and J is TRBJ1-5; maybe TRBD1 (5 bases). This CDR3 is 15 amino acids long. V was clipped by 0 bases and J by 3 bases, with 9 bases between them. The germline gives CDR1 MNHEY, CDR2 SVGAGI.

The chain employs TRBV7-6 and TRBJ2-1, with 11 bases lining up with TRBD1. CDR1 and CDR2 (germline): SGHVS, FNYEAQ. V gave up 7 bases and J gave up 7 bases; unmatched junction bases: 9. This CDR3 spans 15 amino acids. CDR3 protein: CASTSADRGRNEQFF. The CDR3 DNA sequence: TGTGCCAGCACCTCGGCGGACAGGGGGCGGAATGAGCAGTTCTTC.

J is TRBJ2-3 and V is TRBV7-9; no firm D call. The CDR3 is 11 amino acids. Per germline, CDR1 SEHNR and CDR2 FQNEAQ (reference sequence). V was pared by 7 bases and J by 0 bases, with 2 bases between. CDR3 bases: TGTGCCAGCACAAGCACAGATACGCAGTATTTT. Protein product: CASTSTDTQYF.

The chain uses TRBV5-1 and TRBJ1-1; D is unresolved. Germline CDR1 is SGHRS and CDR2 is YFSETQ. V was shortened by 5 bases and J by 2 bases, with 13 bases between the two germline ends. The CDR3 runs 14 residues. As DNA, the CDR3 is TGCGCCAGCAGGAAACTGCCGGTTAACACTGAAGCTTTCTTT. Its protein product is CASRKLPVNTEAFF.

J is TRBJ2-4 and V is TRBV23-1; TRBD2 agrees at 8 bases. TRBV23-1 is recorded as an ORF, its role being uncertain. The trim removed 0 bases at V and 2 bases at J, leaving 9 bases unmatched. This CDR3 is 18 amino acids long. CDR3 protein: CASSQSGGTRDTKNIQYF. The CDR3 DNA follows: TGCGCCAGCAGTCAATCGGGGGGGACTAGGGATACCAAAAACATTCAGTACTTC.

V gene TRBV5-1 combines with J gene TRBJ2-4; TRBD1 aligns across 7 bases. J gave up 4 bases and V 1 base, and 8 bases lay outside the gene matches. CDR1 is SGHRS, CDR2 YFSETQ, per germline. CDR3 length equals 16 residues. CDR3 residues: CASSLTTGTDKNIQYF. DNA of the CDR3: TGCGCCAGCAGCTTGACGACCGGGACAGATAAAAACATTCAGTACTTC.

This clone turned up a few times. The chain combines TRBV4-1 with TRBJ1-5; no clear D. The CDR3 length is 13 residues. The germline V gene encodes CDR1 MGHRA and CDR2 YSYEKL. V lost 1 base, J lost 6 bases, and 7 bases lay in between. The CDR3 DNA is TGCGCCAGCAGCCAAGCCAATGGTCAGCCCCAGCATTTT. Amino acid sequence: CASSQANGQPQHF.

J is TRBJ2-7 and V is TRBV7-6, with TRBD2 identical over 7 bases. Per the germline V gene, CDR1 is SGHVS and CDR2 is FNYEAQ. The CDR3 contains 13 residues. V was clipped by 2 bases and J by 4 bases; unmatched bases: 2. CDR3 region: CASSLSGVYEQYF. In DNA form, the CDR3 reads TGTGCCAGCAGCTTAAGCGGGGTTTACGAGCAGTACTTC.

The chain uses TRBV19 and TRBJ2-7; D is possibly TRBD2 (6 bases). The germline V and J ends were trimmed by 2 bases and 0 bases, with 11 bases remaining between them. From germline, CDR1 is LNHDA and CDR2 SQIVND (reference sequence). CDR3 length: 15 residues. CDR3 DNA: TGTGCCAGTAGTATAAGGCCTAGCGTCTCCTACGAGCAGTACTTC. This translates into CASSIRPSVSYEQYF. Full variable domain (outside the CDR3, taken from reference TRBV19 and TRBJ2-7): DGGITQSPKYLFRKEGQNVTLSCEQNLNHDAMYWYRQDPGQGLRLIYYSQIVNDFQKGDIAEGYSVSREKKESFPLTVTSAQKNPTAFYLCASSIRPSVSYEQYFGPGTRLTVT.

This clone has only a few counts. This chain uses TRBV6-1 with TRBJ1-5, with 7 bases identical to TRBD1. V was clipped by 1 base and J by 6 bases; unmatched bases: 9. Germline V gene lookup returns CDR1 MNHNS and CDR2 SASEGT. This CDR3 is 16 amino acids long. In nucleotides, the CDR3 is TGTGCCAGCAGTGAAGGTAACAGGGGAATGGCTCAGCCCCAGCATTTT. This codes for CASSEGNRGMAQPQHF.

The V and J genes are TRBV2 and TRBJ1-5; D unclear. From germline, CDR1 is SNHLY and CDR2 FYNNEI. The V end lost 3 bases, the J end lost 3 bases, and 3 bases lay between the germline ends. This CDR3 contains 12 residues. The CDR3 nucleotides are TGTGCCAGCAGTGACCCCAATCAGCCCCAGCATTTT. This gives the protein CASSDPNQPQHF.

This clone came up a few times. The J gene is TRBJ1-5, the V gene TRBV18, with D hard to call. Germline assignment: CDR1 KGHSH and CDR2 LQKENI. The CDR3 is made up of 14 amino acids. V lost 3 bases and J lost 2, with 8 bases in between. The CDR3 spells CASSPDGRNQPQHF. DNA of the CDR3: TGTGCCAGCTCACCTGACGGACGCAATCAGCCCCAGCATTTT.

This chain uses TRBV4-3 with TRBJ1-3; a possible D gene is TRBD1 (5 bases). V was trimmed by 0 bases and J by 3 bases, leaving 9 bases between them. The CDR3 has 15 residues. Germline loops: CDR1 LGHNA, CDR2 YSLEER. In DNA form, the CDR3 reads TGCGCCAGCAGCCAAGATCCAGGGCATGGAAACACCATATATTTT. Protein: CASSQDPGHGNTIYF.

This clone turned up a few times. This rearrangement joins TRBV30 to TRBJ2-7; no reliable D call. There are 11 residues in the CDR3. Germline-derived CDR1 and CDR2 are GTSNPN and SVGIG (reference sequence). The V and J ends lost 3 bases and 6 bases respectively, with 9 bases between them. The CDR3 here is CAWRARFEQYF. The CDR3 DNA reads TGTGCCTGGAGAGCCAGATTCGAGCAGTACTTC.

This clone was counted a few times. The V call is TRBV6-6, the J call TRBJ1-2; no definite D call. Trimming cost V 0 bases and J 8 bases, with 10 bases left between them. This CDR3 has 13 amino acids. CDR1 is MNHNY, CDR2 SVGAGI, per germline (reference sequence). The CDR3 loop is CASSYSEKAGYTF. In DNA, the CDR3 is TGTGCCAGCAGTTACTCGGAGAAGGCGGGCTACACCTTC.

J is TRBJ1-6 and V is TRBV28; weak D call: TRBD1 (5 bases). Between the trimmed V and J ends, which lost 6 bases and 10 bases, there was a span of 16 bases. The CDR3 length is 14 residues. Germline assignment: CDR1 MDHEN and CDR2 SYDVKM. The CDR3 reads CASSTGTVGSPLHF. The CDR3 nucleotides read TGTGCCAGCAGCACCGGGACCGTCGGATCACCCCTCCACTTT.

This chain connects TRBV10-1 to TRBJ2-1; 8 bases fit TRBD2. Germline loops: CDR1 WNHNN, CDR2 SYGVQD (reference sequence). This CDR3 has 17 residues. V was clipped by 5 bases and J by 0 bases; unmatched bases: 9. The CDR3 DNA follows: TGCGCCAGCAGTATTAGCGGGAACCCACCCTCCTACAATGAGCAGTTCTTC. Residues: CASSISGNPPSYNEQFF.

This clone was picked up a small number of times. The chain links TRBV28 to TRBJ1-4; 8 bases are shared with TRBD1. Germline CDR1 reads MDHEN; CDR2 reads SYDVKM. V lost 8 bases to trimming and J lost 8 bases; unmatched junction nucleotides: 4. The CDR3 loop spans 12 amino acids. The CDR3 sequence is CASGTGAEKLFF. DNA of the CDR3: TGTGCCAGCGGGACAGGCGCCGAAAAACTGTTTTTT.